This T cell receptor (beta chain) appears in the sequencing data of a study of graft-versus-host responses after intestinal transplantation. Study results and limitations: Recipient-marrow GvH clones were detected, some having first appeared in ileum or blood.

Between the trimmed V and J ends, which lost 5 bases and 6 bases, there was a span of 17 bases. Germline CDR1 and CDR2: SGHTA and FQGNSA. This CDR3 region has 15 residues. The assay was immunoSEQ multiplex PCR, and TCRdb's table has in-frame clones only and misses some. The sample has some 20,000 clones, approximately 70% seen once. Points on this clone: Antigen unknown.

Intraepithelial and lamina propria lymphocytes were freed from processed graft tissue. This specimen was ileum tissue, taken around 20 days after intestinal transplant. This chain uses TRBV7-2 with TRBJ2-1, with D possibly matching TRBD2 (6 bases). This receptor was taken from a human patient who received an intestinal transplant, so some T cells may come from the graft donor. In nucleotides, the CDR3 is TGTGCCAGCAGCCCTTCTAGCGAGCCGCCCAATGAGCAGTTCTTC. Translation gives CASSPSSEPPNEQFF.